Presented here are 21 T cell receptor beta chains from one specimen sequenced in a study of blood T cell repertoires in COVID-19. The table came from immunoSEQ multiplex PCR; TCRdb's copy has only in-frame clones and leaves some out. The top ten hold roughly 2% of the sample, which has around 180,000 clones, about 88% seen once. The sequenced sample was peripheral blood. The receptors shown here come from a man between 65 and 80 years old with active or convalescent COVID-19.

V usage is TRBV7-2 and J usage is TRBJ2-1; D gene uncertain. V lost 2 bases and J lost 12, with 14 bases in between. Looked up from germline, CDR1 is SGHTA and CDR2 is FQGNSA. The CDR3 runs 13 residues. CDR3: CASSLPLEVGQFF. The CDR3 DNA sequence: TGTGCCAGCAGCTTACCCTTAGAAGTCGGGCAGTTCTTC.

This chain joins TRBV4-3 and TRBJ2-3; 14 bases are shared with TRBD2. Germline trimming cut 4 bases from V and 3 bases from J; bases unmatched to any gene: 9. Germline V CDR1 and CDR2: LGHNA, YSLEER. The CDR3 is 18 amino acids. DNA for the CDR3: TGCGCCAGCAGCCCGGGACTAGCGGGGGAAGTGGGTACAGATACGCAGTATTTT. Translated: CASSPGLAGEVGTDTQYF.

The rearrangement uses TRBV6-5 and TRBJ2-1, with TRBD1 as a possible D gene (5 bases). Germline CDR1 MNHEY, CDR2 SVGAGI. This CDR3 has 14 residues. Trimming stripped 6 bases from V and 6 bases from J, with 15 bases between. The CDR3 DNA reads as TGTGCCAGCAGGCTTGTGGGGCCGGGCAATGAGCAGTTCTTC. Translation gives CASRLVGPGNEQFF.

The gene calls are TRBV6-1 and TRBJ1-2; the match to TRBD1 covers 7 bases. The CDR3 consists of 15 residues. Germline V CDR1 and CDR2: MNHNS, SASEGT. V shed 0 bases, J shed 7 bases, and the junction held 8 bases outside the gene matches. CDR3 coding DNA: TGTGCCAGCAGTGAAGCCCCCGGACAGGCCAGTGGCTACACCTTC. It codes for CASSEAPGQASGYTF.

The J gene is TRBJ1-4, the V gene TRBV7-9, with 7 nucleotides matching TRBD1. This CDR3 is 14 amino acids long. Germline V gene sequence: CDR1 SEHNR, CDR2 FQNEAQ (reference sequence). The ends lost 2 bases at V and 4 bases at J; junction bases unmatched: 1. The CDR3, as DNA: TGTGCCAGCAGCTTACAGGGGGGTAATGAAAAACTGTTTTTT. This encodes CASSLQGGNEKLFF.

The chain is built from TRBV24-1 and TRBJ2-3; D unclear. V lost 2 bases to trimming and J lost 1 base, with 18 bases between them. CDR1 is KGHDR and CDR2 is SFDVKD in the germline V gene. This CDR3 comprises 18 residues. CDR3 region: CATSDSLPGQEGTDTQYF. In DNA form, the CDR3 reads TGTGCCACCAGTGATTCCCTTCCGGGTCAAGAAGGCACAGATACGCAGTATTTT.

This chain uses TRBV5-6 with TRBJ2-5; TRBD1 aligns across 8 bases. Germline trimming cut 3 bases from V and 5 bases from J; bases unmatched to any gene: 3. The CDR3 has 13 amino acids. Germline V gene data show CDR1 as SGHDT and CDR2 as YYEEEE. For the CDR3, the DNA is TGTGCCAGCAGCTCAAGACAGGGGGAGACCCAGTACTTC. Its protein is CASSSRQGETQYF.

The rearrangement uses TRBV29-1 and TRBJ1-1; possibly TRBD1 for D (6 bases). The ends were cut back, 7 bases at V and 3 bases at J, with 30 bases in the middle. The CDR3 is 18 amino acids. Germline CDR1 and CDR2: SQVTM and ANQGSEA. In DNA form, the CDR3 reads TGCAGCGCCCTCGGTCAGCACAGGGCCGATGAGGGTGACACTGAAGCTTTCTTT. Translated: CSALGQHRADEGDTEAFF. Variable domain in full (rest from reference TRBV29-1 and TRBJ1-1): SAVISQKPSRDICQRGTSLTIQCQVDSQVTMMFWYRQQPGQSLTLIATANQGSEATYESGFVIDKFPISRPNLTFSTLTVSNMSPEDSSIYLCSALGQHRADEGDTEAFFGQGTRLTVV.

The genes are TRBV25-1 and TRBJ1-6; maybe TRBD1 (5 bases). The germline gives CDR1 MGHDK, CDR2 SYGVNS. With 6 bases removed from V and 4 bases from J, the gap between germline ends came to 13 bases. This CDR3 has 15 residues. CDR3 nucleotides: TGTGCCAGCAGCCGCCGGGGGGGATATAATTCACCCCTCCACTTT. Protein product: CASSRRGGYNSPLHF. Using reference TRBV25-1 and TRBJ1-6 for the parts outside the CDR3, the full variable domain is EADIYQTPRYLVIGTGKKITLECSQTMGHDKMYWYQQDPGMELHLIHYSYGVNSTEKGDLSSESTVSRIRTEHFPLTLESARPSHTSQYLCASSRRGGYNSPLHFGNGTRLTVT.

The rearrangement joins TRBV6-5 to TRBJ2-1; 9 bases align to TRBD1. This CDR3 comprises 14 residues. The germline gives CDR1 MNHEY, CDR2 SVGAGI. V shed 7 bases, J shed 10 bases, and the junction held 11 bases outside the gene matches. The CDR3 DNA is TGTGCCAGCAAAGGGGACAGGGATCGGGTCGAGCAGTTCTTC. Its protein product is CASKGDRDRVEQFF.

This chain uses TRBV2 with TRBJ2-7, with 9 positions matching TRBD2. From germline, CDR1 is SNHLY and CDR2 FYNNEI. The CDR3 has 13 residues. V was clipped by 9 bases and J by 3 bases; unmatched bases: 6. The CDR3 DNA reads as TGTGCCAGTAAGGAGACTAGCGGCTACGAGCAGTACTTC. It is translated as CASKETSGYEQYF.

The chain combines TRBV4-1 with TRBJ1-3; D not certain. Germline V CDR1 and CDR2: MGHRA, YSYEKL. The CDR3 length is 14 residues. V lost 8 bases and J lost 2, with 13 bases in between. Here the CDR3 DNA reads TGCGCCAGCGCCGATCTCCTAACTGGAAACACCATATATTTT. Translated: CASADLLTGNTIYF.

J is TRBJ1-1 and V is TRBV28; 8 bases map to TRBD1. V lost 6 bases and J lost 4; bases outside the gene matches: 7. This CDR3 comprises 14 residues. Germline loops: CDR1 MDHEN, CDR2 SYDVKM. The CDR3 here is CASRAQGAGTEAFF. In DNA, the CDR3 is TGTGCCAGCAGGGCCCAGGGGGCGGGCACTGAAGCTTTCTTT.

The rearrangement links TRBV14 to TRBJ2-5, with TRBD1 matching 7 bases. The J segment lost 2 bases and the V segment lost 3 bases, leaving 3 bases of the junction unmatched. The CDR3 extends over 14 amino acids. Germline values: CDR1 SGHDN, CDR2 FVKESK. The CDR3 here is CASSQSRGQETQYF. CDR3 in DNA: TGTGCCAGCAGCCAGAGCAGGGGGCAAGAGACCCAGTACTTC.

The gene calls are TRBV6-5 and TRBJ2-1; D is perhaps TRBD1 (5 bases). Germline V gene data show CDR1 as MNHEY and CDR2 as SVGAGI. Trimming pared 6 bases from V and 4 bases from J, leaving 7 bases between. CDR3 size: 12 residues. The CDR3: CASRAGYNEQFF. DNA for the CDR3: TGTGCCAGCAGAGCAGGGTACAATGAGCAGTTCTTC.

The chain uses TRBV5-1 and TRBJ2-7; weak D call: TRBD1 (6 bases). CDR1 SGHRS and CDR2 YFSETQ come from the germline V gene. CDR3 length equals 13 residues. V lost 4 bases, J lost 6 bases, and 14 bases lay in between. The CDR3 loop reads CASSEYPRGEQYF. The CDR3 DNA reads as TGCGCCAGCAGCGAGTATCCCAGGGGCGAGCAGTACTTC. Drawing the rest from reference TRBV5-1 and TRBJ2-7, the complete variable domain is KAGVTQTPRYLIKTRGQQVTLSCSPISGHRSVSWYQQTPGQGLQFLFEYFSETQRNKGNFPGRFSGRQFSNSRSEMNVSTLELGDSALYLCASSEYPRGEQYFGPGTRLTVT.

The rearrangement links TRBV27 to TRBJ2-2, with TRBD2 identical over 8 bases. CDR1 and CDR2 (germline): MNHEY, SMNVEV (reference sequence). The CDR3 loop spans 17 amino acids. After removal of 0 bases from V and 3 bases from J, the junction contained 6 bases not matched to a gene. The DNA for the CDR3 is TGTGCCAGCAGTTTATCGGTTCGAGCGGGAGACACCGGGGAGCTGTTTTTT. This sequence encodes CASSLSVRAGDTGELFF.

This rearrangement joins TRBV7-2 to TRBJ2-7; possible D gene TRBD1, 5 bases. V shed 1 base and J shed 0 bases, with 10 bases lying between them. Looked up from germline, CDR1 is SGHTA and CDR2 is FQGNSA. The CDR3 has 15 residues. CDR3 sequence (DNA): TGTGCCAGCAGCTTAGATCCCCAGGGCTCCTACGAGCAGTACTTC. This codes for CASSLDPQGSYEQYF.

V gene TRBV10-1 combines with J gene TRBJ1-3; 9 bases fit TRBD1. With V trimmed by 6 bases and J by 1 base, 7 bases remained unmatched. CDR3 length: 16 residues. The V gene's germline CDR1 is WNHNN and CDR2 SYGVQD (reference sequence). This CDR3 reads CASSGTGRKSGNTIYF. The DNA of the CDR3 is TGCGCCAGCAGCGGGACAGGGAGAAAATCTGGAAACACCATATATTTT.

This chain uses TRBV28 with TRBJ1-6; 7 nucleotides match TRBD1. This CDR3 contains 16 residues. V shed 4 bases, J shed 9 bases, and the junction held 12 bases outside the gene matches. Germline V gene lookup returns CDR1 MDHEN and CDR2 SYDVKM. CDR3: CASSSPVTGNRSPLHF. The CDR3 DNA follows: TGTGCCAGCAGTTCCCCGGTGACAGGGAATCGTTCACCCCTCCACTTT.

J is TRBJ1-1 and V is TRBV6-5; 11 nucleotides match TRBD1. Germline trimming cut 7 bases from V and 1 base from J; bases unmatched to any gene: 5. The CDR3 runs to 15 residues. The V gene's germline CDR1 is MNHEY and CDR2 SVGAGI. The CDR3, as DNA: TGTGCCAGCAAGGGACAGGGGGGCGAGAACACTGAAGCTTTCTTT. Protein product: CASKGQGGENTEAFF.